This record covers a single T cell receptor beta chain. The length of the CDR3 is 13 residues. V gave up 7 bases and J gave up 4 bases, with 14 bases separating them. Germline CDR1 and CDR2: MGHDK and SYGVNS. The data belong to a study of T cell changes during pregnancy in multiple sclerosis. Here immunoSEQ multiplex PCR was the method, and the copy in TCRdb shows in-frame clones only, minus some. The table has roughly 40,000 clones, roughly 92% seen once. The chain joins TRBV25-1 to TRBJ2-7; D uncertain. This specimen consisted of peripheral blood, obtained before pregnancy. This receptor was taken from a female donor with multiple sclerosis, enrolled in a pregnancy study. The DNA for the CDR3 is TGTGCCAGCAACGAGACACGTCCGTACGAGCAGTACTTC. This sequence encodes CASNETRPYEQYF.